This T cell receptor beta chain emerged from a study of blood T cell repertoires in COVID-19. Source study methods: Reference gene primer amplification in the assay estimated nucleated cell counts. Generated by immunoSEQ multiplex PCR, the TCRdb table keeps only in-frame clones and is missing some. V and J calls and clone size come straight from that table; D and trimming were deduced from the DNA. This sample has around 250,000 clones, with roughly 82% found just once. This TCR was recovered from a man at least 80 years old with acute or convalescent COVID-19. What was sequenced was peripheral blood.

The CDR3 sequence is CASSSDSSSTDTQYF. CDR3 sequence (DNA): TGTGCCAGCAGCTCAGACAGCTCTAGCACAGATACGCAGTATTTT. The chain has TRBV7-3 and TRBJ2-3; TRBD1 is a possible D gene (5 bases). Germline loops: CDR1 SGHTA, CDR2 FQGTGA. The germline V and J ends were trimmed by 4 bases and 0 bases, with 11 bases remaining between them. The CDR3 extends over 15 amino acids.